Presented here are 21 T cell receptor beta chains from one specimen sequenced in a study of blood T cell repertoires in COVID-19 (dated by TCRdb to 2018 to 2021). The method was the immunoSEQ multiplex PCR assay. TCRdb provides this immuneACCESS table in a form limited to in-frame rearrangements. Some clones are lacking; in checked studies, under half of them reflect an unresolved V gene, and why the rest are absent is not known. Recorded for this sample are 150,000 to 200,000 clones; about 81% of them occurred a single time. Approximately 15% of the sample belongs to the ten largest clones. Sequences were obtained from peripheral blood. The receptors were sampled from a man aged 30 to 39 with active or convalescent COVID-19.

This clone was recorded a few times. The V call is TRBV15, the J call TRBJ2-1; no reliable D call. Germline V lookup: CDR1 LNHNV, CDR2 YYDKDF (reference sequence). V lost 0 bases, J lost 0 bases, and 12 bases lay in between. This CDR3 is built from 17 residues. Here the CDR3 reads CATSRDWSLNSYNEQFF. The CDR3, as DNA: TGTGCCACCAGCAGAGATTGGAGCCTAAACTCCTACAATGAGCAGTTCTTC.

The rearrangement links TRBV19 to TRBJ1-4; 8 bases are shared with TRBD1. V was pared by 4 bases and J by 8 bases, with 6 bases of the junction left unmatched. This CDR3 comprises 14 residues. Germline-derived CDR1 and CDR2 are LNHDA and SQIVND (reference sequence). The CDR3: CASSKTGEGEKLFF. In nucleotides, the CDR3 is TGTGCCAGTAGTAAGACAGGGGAAGGAGAAAAACTGTTTTTT.

V gene TRBV6-5 combines with J gene TRBJ1-4; D not resolved. V shed 5 bases and J shed 8 bases, with 9 bases lying between them. CDR3 size: 12 residues. Per germline, CDR1 MNHEY and CDR2 SVGAGI. For the CDR3, the DNA is TGTGCCAGCAGTACCTTCGGGGAAAAACTGTTTTTT. Protein product: CASSTFGEKLFF.

The chain combines TRBV4-3 with TRBJ1-2, with D possibly matching TRBD1 (5 bases). The CDR3 runs 17 residues. Germline V lookup: CDR1 LGHNA, CDR2 YSLEER. The V end was cut by 7 bases, the J end by 2 bases, with 23 bases between. The CDR3 nucleotides are TGCGCCAGCACTTTTTGGGGGAGGTGGGGGGGAAACTATGGCTACACCTTC. Amino acids: CASTFWGRWGGNYGYTF.

The chain uses TRBV5-1 and TRBJ2-1; TRBD2 agrees at 8 bases. V shed 0 bases, J shed 5 bases, and the junction held 10 bases outside the gene matches. CDR3 size: 17 residues. Germline V gene data show CDR1 as SGHRS and CDR2 as YFSETQ. The CDR3, as DNA: TGCGCCAGCAGCTTGGGGGCTGGACTAGCCTCTGACAATGAGCAGTTCTTC. Its translation is CASSLGAGLASDNEQFF.

This clone turned up a few times. This rearrangement joins TRBV7-9 to TRBJ2-1; D unclear. This CDR3 contains 15 residues. Germline V gene lookup returns CDR1 SEHNR and CDR2 FQNEAQ (reference sequence). V dropped 5 bases and J dropped 7 bases, with 18 bases sitting between them. The CDR3 region has the DNA TGTGCCAGCAGCCCCCGGGTCTCCCCCGGTAATGAGCAGTTCTTC. As protein: CASSPRVSPGNEQFF.

CDR3 residues: CSASEGQFF. CDR3 DNA: TGCAGTGCTAGCGAGGGCCAGTTCTTC. The chain joins TRBV20-1 to TRBJ2-1; maybe TRBD2 (5 bases). From germline, CDR1 is DFQATT and CDR2 SNEGSKA (reference sequence). The length of the CDR3 is 9 residues. V dropped 3 bases and J dropped 13 bases, with 7 bases sitting between them.

V usage is TRBV20-1 and J usage is TRBJ2-3; 12 bases agree with TRBD2. Germline V lookup: CDR1 DFQATT, CDR2 SNEGSKA (reference sequence). With V trimmed by 3 bases and J by 4 bases, 5 bases remained unmatched. The CDR3 has 15 residues. Here the CDR3 DNA reads TGCAGTGCTAGTGGACTAGCGGGGATATCAGATACGCAGTATTTT. It is translated as CSASGLAGISDTQYF.

The chain joins TRBV5-4 to TRBJ2-3; 8 positions agree with TRBD2. V lost 2 bases and J lost 0; bases outside the gene matches: 11. CDR3 length: 18 residues. Germline CDR1 reads SGHNT; CDR2 reads YYREEE (reference sequence). The CDR3 region has the DNA TGTGCCAGCAGCTTAATGGGGCGGGGGGTTTCGAGCACAGATACGCAGTATTTT. Protein sequence: CASSLMGRGVSSTDTQYF.

The chain has TRBV5-6 and TRBJ1-1; D not certain. V dropped 3 bases and J dropped 1 base, with 7 bases sitting between them. CDR3 length: 13 amino acids. Germline CDR1 reads SGHDT; CDR2 reads YYEEEE. CDR3 in DNA: TGTGCCAGCAGCTCGAGCCCGAACACTGAAGCTTTCTTT. This encodes CASSSSPNTEAFF.

The chain couples TRBV25-1 to TRBJ1-1; 9 positions match TRBD1. Germline assignment: CDR1 MGHDK and CDR2 SYGVNS. The junction had 3 bases not matched to a gene; V was cut back by 6 bases and J by 4 bases. This CDR3 is built from 13 residues. CDR3 in DNA: TGTGCCAGCAGCAACAGGGGGCTCACTGAAGCTTTCTTT. The encoded protein is CASSNRGLTEAFF.

This clone was seen once. This chain links TRBV5-1 with TRBJ1-6, with 8 bases lining up with TRBD1. Germline CDR1 SGHRS, CDR2 YFSETQ. The CDR3 sequence is 17 residues long. Germline trimming cut 4 bases from V and 3 bases from J; bases unmatched to any gene: 9. The CDR3 is CASSSTQGAYYNSPLHF. In DNA form, the CDR3 reads TGCGCCAGCAGCAGTACCCAGGGGGCTTACTATAATTCACCCCTCCACTTT.

The CDR3 DNA reads as TGTGCCAGCAGCTCTGAGCGGGTTACGGTTCGGGAAGCTTTCTTT. Protein: CASSSERVTVREAFF. This chain uses TRBV5-4 with TRBJ1-1, with D unresolved. CDR3 length equals 15 residues. Trimming shortened V by 3 bases and J by 8 bases, and 20 bases separated the two germline ends. Germline-derived CDR1 and CDR2 are SGHNT and YYREEE (reference sequence).

This chain uses TRBV28 with TRBJ1-6; D is undetermined. CDR1 and CDR2 (germline): MDHEN, SYDVKM. Trimming shortened V by 3 bases and J by 10 bases, and 7 bases separated the two germline ends. The CDR3 has 12 amino acids. In DNA form, the CDR3 reads TGTGCCAGCAGTTTTGCACGGTCACCCCTCCACTTT. Translation: CASSFARSPLHF.

The chain joins TRBV6-5 to TRBJ2-5, with a weak D call TRBD1 (7 bases). The CDR3 has 12 residues. CDR1 and CDR2 from the germline V gene are MNHEY and SVGAGI. Trimming cost V 7 bases and J 5 bases, with 11 bases left between them. Here the CDR3 reads CASTAGGETQYF. The CDR3, as DNA: TGTGCCAGCACCGCAGGGGGGGAGACCCAGTACTTC.

In DNA form, the CDR3 reads TGTGCCAGCAGTGACACAGGGGGGTTCTACAATGAGCAGTTCTTC. Its translation is CASSDTGGFYNEQFF. This chain uses TRBV2 with TRBJ2-1, with 8 bases that match TRBD1. V lost 3 bases, J lost 3 bases, and 4 bases stayed unmatched. CDR1 is SNHLY, CDR2 FYNNEI, per germline. The CDR3 covers 15 residues.

This sequence joins TRBV5-1 and TRBJ1-6; 8 nucleotides line up with TRBD1. Germline V gives CDR1 SGHRS, CDR2 YFSETQ. J lost 7 bases, V lost 4 bases, and 10 bases had no gene match. The CDR3 sequence is 16 residues long. CDR3: CASSDRPGGQNSPLHF. CDR3 coding DNA: TGCGCCAGCAGCGATCGGCCAGGGGGCCAAAATTCACCCCTCCACTTT.

The chain employs TRBV4-1 and TRBJ1-1, with TRBD1 as a possible D gene (5 bases). The germline V gene encodes CDR1 MGHRA and CDR2 YSYEKL. The V end was cut by 3 bases, the J end by 1 base, with 18 bases between. The CDR3 sequence is 17 residues long. The CDR3 loop is CASSHPGAERWNTEAFF. The CDR3 region has the DNA TGCGCCAGCAGCCACCCTGGGGCGGAAAGATGGAACACTGAAGCTTTCTTT.

The chain carries TRBV4-3 and TRBJ2-1, with TRBD2 matching 7 bases. With V trimmed by 3 bases and J by 2 bases, 4 bases remained unmatched. Germline lookup yields CDR1 LGHNA and CDR2 YSLEER. The length of the CDR3 is 15 residues. The CDR3 sequence: CASSHQGGAYNEQFF. The CDR3 coding sequence is TGCGCCAGCAGCCACCAGGGAGGGGCCTACAATGAGCAGTTCTTC.

The gene calls are TRBV9 and TRBJ2-1, with unresolved D. Trimming stripped 0 bases from V and 2 bases from J, with 9 bases between. Germline CDR1 reads SGDLS; CDR2 reads YYNGEE. The CDR3 consists of 15 residues. This chain's CDR3 is CASSVEDTPYNEQFF. In nucleotides, the CDR3 is TGTGCCAGCAGCGTAGAAGACACCCCCTACAATGAGCAGTTCTTC.

V and J are TRBV19 and TRBJ1-5, with D perhaps matching TRBD1 (5 bases). The CDR3 sequence is 21 residues long. Germline V CDR1 and CDR2: LNHDA, SQIVND (reference sequence). V was trimmed by 5 bases and J by 1 base, leaving 30 bases between them. CDR3 sequence: CASSVRGERGRWQGSNQPQHF. In DNA, the CDR3 is TGTGCCAGTAGTGTCCGGGGGGAGAGGGGTCGGTGGCAGGGAAGCAATCAGCCCCAGCATTTT.